This T cell receptor beta chain was identified in a study of shared clonotypes between healthy human individuals. Study-level background: Per donor, CD8 memory used one plate, CD8 naive used two, CD4 memory used three and CD4 naive used three.

Here immunoSEQ multiplex PCR was the method, and the copy in TCRdb shows in-frame clones only, minus some. Of 2 million to 2.5 million clones listed, less than 95% were seen once; the top ten hold about 0.36%. The length of the CDR3 is 13 residues. The V end was cut by 2 bases, the J end by 4 bases, with 6 bases between. Looked up from germline, CDR1 is MNHNS and CDR2 is SASEGT. The source of this sequence is a man aged 18 to 35 in good health. Some clones in this sample may be carry-over from other donors' samples. The sample was naive CD4+ T cells from PBMCs. The subset: CD45RA+ positively selected. The chain links TRBV6-1 to TRBJ1-5, with D hard to call. CDR3 amino acids: CASSEMVNQPQHF. CDR3 DNA sequence: TGTGCCAGCAGTGAAATGGTAAATCAGCCCCAGCATTTT.